Below are 25 T cell receptor beta chains sequenced from a single sample in a study of Ad26.COV2.S vaccination and SARS-CoV-2 variants. TCRdb keeps only in-frame clones here, not all; method: immunoSEQ multiplex PCR. The table records approximately 140,000 clones, roughly 89% of them present only once. The material sequenced was peripheral blood, taken after recovery from COVID-19. Source of these receptors: a human donor who had recovered from COVID-19.

With respect to this clone: Other DNA sequences of this sample code for an identical CDR3. This chain links TRBV6-5 with TRBJ1-6; D is undetermined. Germline values: CDR1 MNHEY, CDR2 SVGAGI. Trimming removed 8 bases from V and 0 bases from J, with 5 bases in between. CDR3 length: 13 amino acids. CDR3 DNA sequence: TGTGCCAGCTGGTCCTCCTATAATTCACCCCTCCACTTT. Its protein product is CASWSSYNSPLHF.

CDR3 amino acids: CASRGQGYGYTF. For the CDR3, the DNA is TGTGCCAGCAGGGGACAGGGATATGGCTACACCTTC. The rearrangement links TRBV2 to TRBJ1-2, with TRBD1 matching over 9 bases. This CDR3 comprises 12 residues. Germline trimming cut 6 bases from V and 5 bases from J; bases unmatched to any gene: 1. In germline, CDR1 is SNHLY, CDR2 FYNNEI.

The chain combines TRBV3-1 (or the pseudogene TRBV3-2) with TRBJ2-1; 10 nucleotides match TRBD2. Trimming at V came to 3 bases and at J to 0 bases, leaving 5 bases not matched to a gene. Germline V CDR1 and CDR2: LGHDT, YNNKEL (reference sequence). CDR3 length: 17 amino acids. The CDR3: CASSHVSGGASYNEQFF. The CDR3 DNA follows: TGTGCCAGCAGCCATGTCAGCGGGGGGGCCTCCTACAATGAGCAGTTCTTC.

The V and J genes are TRBV6-5 and TRBJ1-6, with a possible D match to TRBD1 (6 bases). CDR1 and CDR2 from the germline V gene are MNHEY and SVGAGI. Trimming cost V 6 bases and J 10 bases, with 10 bases left between them. The CDR3 runs to 12 residues. In DNA, the CDR3 is TGTGCCAGCAGGCAGGGGTGGTCACCCCTCCACTTT. As protein: CASRQGWSPLHF.

V is TRBV6-5 and J is TRBJ2-5; TRBD2 matches at 7 bases. Germline CDR1 MNHEY, CDR2 SVGAGI. V dropped 6 bases and J dropped 2; count of bases not matched to a gene: 6. This CDR3 region has 14 residues. Written as DNA, the CDR3 is TGTGCCAGCAGGGCCCTAGCGGCTCAAGAGACCCAGTACTTC. Encoded protein: CASRALAAQETQYF.

This clone was seen a single time. V is TRBV11-2 and J is TRBJ1-5; unclear D gene. Trimming stripped 5 bases from V and 4 bases from J, with 9 bases between. Germline V CDR1 and CDR2: SGHAT, FQNNGV. The CDR3 length is 13 residues. The CDR3 loop reads CASSESWNQPQHF. The CDR3 bases are TGTGCCAGCAGCGAGTCTTGGAATCAGCCCCAGCATTTT.

This clone was seen a handful of times. The V and J genes are TRBV7-6 and TRBJ1-1; D is unresolved. V shed 1 base and J shed 2 bases, with 11 bases lying between them. This CDR3 spans 15 amino acids. The germline V gene has CDR1 SGHVS and CDR2 FNYEAQ. In DNA form, the CDR3 reads TGTGCCAGCAGCTTAGATTGGCAACTTAACACTGAAGCTTTCTTT. This sequence encodes CASSLDWQLNTEAFF.

This clone was seen once. This chain uses TRBV2 with TRBJ1-1; 7 bases map to TRBD1. This CDR3 is 13 amino acids long. J gave up 1 base and V 10 bases, and 6 bases lay outside the gene matches. From germline, CDR1 is SNHLY and CDR2 FYNNEI. CDR3 nucleotides: TGTGCCACCGTGGGACAGCGGAACACTGAAGCTTTCTTT. Its protein is CATVGQRNTEAFF.

The J gene is TRBJ1-2, the V gene TRBV5-4, with no clear D. Germline CDR1 and CDR2: SGHNT and YYREEE (reference sequence). CDR3 length equals 12 residues. V was shortened by 5 bases and J by 8 bases, with 13 bases between the two germline ends. CDR3 in DNA: TGTGCCAGCAGGACTGCCAAGGGAGGCTACACCTTC. It is translated as CASRTAKGGYTF.

V is TRBV19 and J is TRBJ2-1; D is undetermined. The CDR3 loop spans 12 amino acids. V was shortened by 1 base and J by 7 bases, with 5 bases between the two germline ends. Germline V gene sequence: CDR1 LNHDA, CDR2 SQIVND (reference sequence). In nucleotides, the CDR3 is TGTGCCAGTAGTATAGCATTAAATGAGCAGTTCTTC. Amino acid sequence: CASSIALNEQFF.

This clone was seen only a few times. This chain connects TRBV19 to TRBJ2-1; 8 bases line up with TRBD1. In germline, CDR1 is LNHDA, CDR2 SQIVND (reference sequence). With V trimmed by 5 bases and J by 5 bases, 11 bases remained unmatched. This CDR3 has 16 amino acids. CDR3 sequence: CASSATTGVNNNEQFF. CDR3 DNA: TGTGCCAGTAGTGCGACGACAGGGGTAAACAACAATGAGCAGTTCTTC. Complete variable domain (other parts from reference TRBV19 and TRBJ2-1): DGGITQSPKYLFRKEGQNVTLSCEQNLNHDAMYWYRQDPGQGLRLIYYSQIVNDFQKGDIAEGYSVSREKKESFPLTVTSAQKNPTAFYLCASSATTGVNNNEQFFGPGTRLTVL.

The chain has TRBV7-9 and TRBJ1-5, with 9 bases aligning to TRBD1. There are 19 residues in the CDR3. Germline lookup yields CDR1 SEHNR and CDR2 FQNEAQ (reference sequence). J was trimmed by 0 bases and V by 6 bases; bases with no gene match: 15. In nucleotides, the CDR3 is TGTGCCAGCAGGTTTAATGGACAGGGGCCTCATTATAGCAATCAGCCCCAGCATTTT. The encoded protein is CASRFNGQGPHYSNQPQHF. The variable domain in full, completed from reference TRBV7-9 and TRBJ1-5, reads DTGVSQNPRHKITKRGQNVTFRCDPISEHNRLYWYRQTLGQGPEFLTYFQNEAQLEKSRLLSDRFSAERPKGSFSTLEIQRTEQGDSAMYLCASRFNGQGPHYSNQPQHFGDGTRLSIL.

The count of this clone is one. The rearrangement links TRBV27 to TRBJ1-5; no clear D gene. Germline loops: CDR1 MNHEY, CDR2 SMNVEV (reference sequence). Trimming removed 3 bases from V and 0 bases from J, with 9 bases in between. The CDR3 is made up of 15 amino acids. Here the CDR3 reads CASSFSKYSNQPQHF. Here the CDR3 DNA reads TGTGCCAGCAGTTTCTCAAAGTATAGCAATCAGCCCCAGCATTTT.

The chain couples TRBV11-2 to TRBJ2-6; D is ambiguous. This CDR3 is 13 amino acids long. From germline, CDR1 is SGHAT and CDR2 FQNNGV. V was pared by 5 bases and J by 8 bases, with 10 bases between. CDR3 residues: CASSEEPPNVLTF. The CDR3 bases are TGTGCCAGCAGCGAGGAGCCCCCCAACGTCCTGACTTTC.

V usage is TRBV5-1 and J usage is TRBJ1-2; D is ambiguous. This CDR3 is 15 amino acids long. V gave up 1 base and J gave up 2 bases, with 12 bases separating them. Germline V gene data show CDR1 as SGHRS and CDR2 as YFSETQ. This CDR3 reads CASSLKAGSNYGYTF. The CDR3 nucleotides are TGCGCCAGCAGCTTGAAGGCAGGATCAAACTATGGCTACACCTTC.

The rearrangement links TRBV3-1 (or the pseudogene TRBV3-2) to TRBJ2-1; a possible D gene is TRBD2 (6 bases). The length of the CDR3 is 14 residues. V was shortened by 4 bases and J by 1 base, with 8 bases between the two germline ends. The germline gives CDR1 LGHDT, CDR2 YNNKEL (reference sequence). This CDR3 reads CASSLRESYNEQFF. The DNA for the CDR3 is TGTGCCAGCAGCCTACGGGAGTCCTACAATGAGCAGTTCTTC.

J is TRBJ1-4 and V is TRBV3-1 (or the pseudogene TRBV3-2), with 10 bases lining up with TRBD1. The CDR3 runs 15 residues. J gave up 6 bases and V 4 bases, and 5 bases lay outside the gene matches. Germline loops: CDR1 LGHDT, CDR2 YNNKEL (reference sequence). DNA for the CDR3: TGTGCCAGCAGCCCCTTCGGGACAGGGGATGAAAAACTGTTTTTT. Translating gives CASSPFGTGDEKLFF.

V gene TRBV27 combines with J gene TRBJ2-1, with 10 bases lining up with TRBD1. The CDR3 extends over 15 amino acids. After removal of 8 bases from V and 1 base from J, the junction contained 5 bases not matched to a gene. The V gene's germline CDR1 is MNHEY and CDR2 SMNVEV (reference sequence). The CDR3 DNA is TGTGCCAGCCAACAGGACAGGGGGTCCTACAATGAGCAGTTCTTC. Encoded protein: CASQQDRGSYNEQFF.

The J gene is TRBJ2-6, the V gene TRBV4-3; D assignment may be TRBD1 or TRBD2 (5 bases each). The germline V gene has CDR1 LGHNA and CDR2 YSLEER. Trimming removed 1 base from V and 0 bases from J, with 10 bases in between. This CDR3 comprises 17 residues. CDR3 protein: CASSQGGESSGANVLTF. Here the CDR3 DNA reads TGCGCCAGCAGCCAAGGAGGGGAAAGCTCTGGGGCCAACGTCCTGACTTTC.

This sequence joins TRBV11-2 and TRBJ2-7; the D is unclear. This CDR3 spans 15 amino acids. The germline V and J ends were trimmed by 3 bases and 3 bases, with 15 bases remaining between them. Germline-derived CDR1 and CDR2 are SGHAT and FQNNGV. The CDR3 spells CASSLESGRFYEQYF. CDR3 DNA: TGTGCCAGCAGCTTGGAATCGGGCAGATTCTACGAGCAGTACTTC.

This clone was detected only once. The V and J genes are TRBV4-3 and TRBJ2-1; D unclear. There are 17 residues in the CDR3. CDR1 and CDR2 from the germline V gene are LGHNA and YSLEER. Trimming stripped 1 base from V and 0 bases from J, with 13 bases between. Here the CDR3 reads CASSQGALVGSYNEQFF. CDR3 nucleotide sequence: TGCGCCAGCAGCCAAGGCGCGCTAGTGGGCTCCTACAATGAGCAGTTCTTC.

This clone was found a few times. This chain joins TRBV27 and TRBJ2-1, with 7 bases that match TRBD1. V was pared by 2 bases and J by 2 bases, with 3 bases of the junction left unmatched. Germline V gives CDR1 MNHEY, CDR2 SMNVEV (reference sequence). The CDR3 sequence is 15 residues long. The CDR3 region is CASSLAGTAYNEQFF. The CDR3 nucleotides read TGTGCCAGCAGTTTAGCTGGGACAGCCTACAATGAGCAGTTCTTC.

This sequence joins TRBV20-1 and TRBJ2-1; the D is unclear. The CDR3 has 10 amino acids. From germline, CDR1 is DFQATT and CDR2 SNEGSKA (reference sequence). The germline V and J ends were trimmed by 4 bases and 6 bases, with 4 bases remaining between them. As DNA, the CDR3 is TGCAGTGCTATCTTCAATGAGCAGTTCTTC. Amino acids: CSAIFNEQFF.

This rearrangement joins TRBV6-5 to TRBJ1-1, with D hard to call. The CDR3 consists of 13 residues. CDR1 and CDR2 from the germline V gene are MNHEY and SVGAGI. Trimming took 0 bases from V and 6 from J, leaving 8 bases between them. The CDR3 bases are TGTGCCAGCAGTTACTCGTTGAGCGCTGAAGCTTTCTTT. It is translated as CASSYSLSAEAFF.

The rearrangement joins TRBV4-3 to TRBJ2-1; TRBD1 aligns across 11 bases. V shed 7 bases and J 9 bases; nucleotides not matched to a gene: 11. Germline V lookup: CDR1 LGHNA, CDR2 YSLEER. This CDR3 comprises 15 residues. The CDR3 DNA reads as TGCGCCAGCATGAGAGGGGACAGGGGGGACGGTGAGCAGTTCTTC. This gives the protein CASMRGDRGDGEQFF.